The 3 T cell receptor beta chains below come from one sample, sequenced in a study of T cell responses to AZD1222 COVID-19 vaccine. Repertoires were generated with immunoSEQ multiplex PCR, while TCRdb's copy carries only in-frame clones and drops some. The table shows approximately 85,000 clones, with approximately 87% occurring only once. Sequencing used peripheral blood, obtained on day 0 of AZD1222 vaccination. These receptors came from an adult in good health.

The genes are TRBV28 and TRBJ2-7; D possibly corresponds to TRBD2 (5 bases). This CDR3 has 13 amino acids. The germline V and J ends were trimmed by 2 bases and 4 bases, with 9 bases remaining between them. Per germline, CDR1 MDHEN and CDR2 SYDVKM. CDR3 nucleotide sequence: TGTGCCAGCAGTTTAGAGGGCCATTACGAGCAGTACTTC. The encoded protein is CASSLEGHYEQYF.

V and J are TRBV6-4 and TRBJ2-2; unclear D gene. The germline V and J ends were trimmed by 4 bases and 0 bases, with 6 bases remaining between them. Germline V gene sequence: CDR1 MRHNA, CDR2 SNTAGT. This CDR3 comprises 14 residues. As DNA, the CDR3 is TGTGCCAGCAGTGTGGAAACGAACACCGGGGAGCTGTTTTTT. Its protein is CASSVETNTGELFF.

This clone was detected only a few times. This sequence joins TRBV6-4 and TRBJ1-6; no reliable D call. CDR1 MRHNA and CDR2 SNTAGT come from the germline V gene. The ends were cut back, 3 bases at V and 10 bases at J, with 13 bases in the middle. The CDR3 length is 14 residues. The CDR3 nucleotides read TGTGCCAGCAGTGATGGAGCGGAAGAATCACCCCTCCACTTT. Encoded protein: CASSDGAEESPLHF.